The 18 T cell receptor beta chains in this list originate from one sample, sequenced in a study of cytotoxic CD8 clonotypes in ibrutinib-treated CLL. Produced via immunoSEQ multiplex PCR; TCRdb's table is partial and in-frame only. The sample records about 140,000 clones, approximately 77% being singletons. The input for sequencing was PBMCs, taken after 12 months of ibrutinib treatment. The receptors derive from a human donor with chronic lymphocytic leukemia.

CDR3 region: CASSLTQGYTEAFF. The CDR3 coding sequence is TGTGCCAGCAGCCTCACTCAAGGGTACACTGAAGCTTTCTTT. This chain connects TRBV7-9 to TRBJ1-1, with D unresolved. Germline V gene lookup returns CDR1 SEHNR and CDR2 FQNEAQ (reference sequence). V lost 5 bases and J lost 3, with 13 bases in between. This CDR3 is 14 amino acids long.

The chain links TRBV9 to TRBJ1-1, with D possibly being TRBD1 (5 bases). V dropped 0 bases and J dropped 2 bases, with 11 bases sitting between them. Looked up from germline, CDR1 is SGDLS and CDR2 is YYNGEE. This CDR3 spans 15 amino acids. The CDR3 DNA sequence: TGTGCCAGCAGCGTAGTGGGAGGGACCAACACTGAAGCTTTCTTT. Translation gives CASSVVGGTNTEAFF.

The CDR3 region is CASSTFYWSRNTIYF. The CDR3 nucleotides read TGTGCCAGTAGTACCTTCTATTGGTCTCGAAACACCATATATTTT. The rearrangement links TRBV19 to TRBJ1-3; D gene ambiguous. The germline V and J ends were trimmed by 4 bases and 5 bases, with 15 bases remaining between them. CDR3 length equals 15 residues. From germline, CDR1 is LNHDA and CDR2 SQIVND (reference sequence).

The V gene is TRBV2, the J gene TRBJ1-1, with TRBD1 as a possible D gene (5 bases). The ends were cut back, 2 bases at V and 5 bases at J, with 15 bases in the middle. Per the germline V gene, CDR1 is SNHLY and CDR2 is FYNNEI. The CDR3 contains 15 residues. The CDR3 region has the DNA TGTGCCAGCAGTGAACTTCCAGGGTTGGGAACTGAAGCTTTCTTT. Translated: CASSELPGLGTEAFF.

This chain uses TRBV7-9 with TRBJ2-7; the match to TRBD1 covers 7 bases. This CDR3 comprises 14 residues. V dropped 7 bases and J dropped 3; count of bases not matched to a gene: 9. Germline V gene data show CDR1 as SEHNR and CDR2 as FQNEAQ (reference sequence). The CDR3 here is CASNRPGQVYEQYF. The DNA for the CDR3 is TGTGCCAGCAACAGGCCAGGACAGGTCTACGAGCAGTACTTC.

This clone showed up just a few times. The rearrangement links TRBV7-2 to TRBJ2-5; D is unclear. Deletions cut 5 bases from V and 2 bases from J, with 6 bases between. Germline assignment: CDR1 SGHTA and CDR2 FQGNSA. The CDR3 is made up of 12 amino acids. Here the CDR3 DNA reads TGTGCCAGCAGCCTTACACAAGAGACCCAGTACTTC. Protein product: CASSLTQETQYF. The full variable domain, completed using reference TRBV7-2 and TRBJ2-5, is GAGVSQSPSNKVTEKGKDVELRCDPISGHTALYWYRQSLGQGLEFLIYFQGNSAPDKSGLPSDRFSAERTGGSVSTLTIQRTQQEDSAVYLCASSLTQETQYFGPGTRLLVL.

The V call is TRBV5-1, the J call TRBJ2-3; 11 bases line up with TRBD2. The V gene end was trimmed by 0 bases and the J gene end by 5 bases; junction bases not matched to a gene: 8. The CDR3 covers 17 residues. Per the germline V gene, CDR1 is SGHRS and CDR2 is YFSETQ. CDR3 amino acids: CASSLGLAGGRGDTQYF. The CDR3 DNA reads as TGCGCCAGCAGCTTGGGGCTAGCGGGGGGCCGGGGAGATACGCAGTATTTT.

The genes are TRBV7-6 and TRBJ2-5; TRBD2 matches 7 bases. The CDR3 length is 14 residues. Losses at the gene ends were 5 bases for V and 2 bases for J; bases not matched to a gene: 5. Germline V lookup: CDR1 SGHVS, CDR2 FNYEAQ. CDR3 DNA: TGTGCCAGCAGCCTACGGGACTATCAAGAGACCCAGTACTTC. Its protein product is CASSLRDYQETQYF.

The J gene is TRBJ1-2, the V gene TRBV6-6; D remains unclear. The CDR3 totals 12 residues. The V gene lost 0 bases and the J gene lost 8 bases, with 7 bases spanning the gap. Germline V gene data show CDR1 as MNHNY and CDR2 as SVGAGI (reference sequence). The CDR3 sequence: CASSYSKSGYTF. The CDR3, as DNA: TGTGCCAGCAGTTACTCGAAGTCGGGCTACACCTTC.

J is TRBJ1-6 and V is TRBV28; 9 bases are shared with TRBD1. Trimming took 3 bases from V and 7 from J; bases not matched to a gene: 4. The germline gives CDR1 MDHEN, CDR2 SYDVKM. CDR3 size: 15 residues. CDR3 protein: CASSLAGQGNSPLHF. The CDR3 DNA reads TGTGCCAGCAGTTTGGCAGGACAGGGGAATTCACCCCTCCACTTT.

This clone has a handful of counts. This sequence joins TRBV6-1 and TRBJ2-2, with a tentative D call TRBD2 (5 bases). The germline gives CDR1 MNHNS, CDR2 SASEGT. The CDR3 totals 14 residues. Between the trimmed V and J ends, which lost 8 bases and 3 bases, there was a span of 13 bases. The CDR3 DNA reads as TGTGCCAGCTCCTACCCGGACTACACCGGGGAGCTGTTTTTT. It yields the protein CASSYPDYTGELFF.

Comment on this clone: Different DNA sequences within this sample yield the same CDR3. This sequence joins TRBV30 and TRBJ2-7; possible D gene TRBD2, 5 bases. The CDR3 contains 14 residues. Germline V gene lookup returns CDR1 GTSNPN and CDR2 SVGIG (reference sequence). V was shortened by 0 bases and J by 3 bases, with 12 bases between the two germline ends. The CDR3 nucleotides are TGTGCCTGGAGTGTTGGTGGGAGCGACTACGAGCAGTACTTC. It yields the protein CAWSVGGSDYEQYF.

The chain has TRBV6-6 and TRBJ2-2; D gene ambiguous. V was clipped by 1 base and J by 7 bases, with 10 bases between them. Germline V lookup: CDR1 MNHNY, CDR2 SVGAGI (reference sequence). The CDR3 consists of 14 residues. CDR3 sequence (DNA): TGTGCCAGCAGTTACTTGAGCGCGAGCGGGGAGCTGTTTTTT. It is translated as CASSYLSASGELFF.

The chain has TRBV28 and TRBJ2-7, with D tentatively TRBD1 (6 bases). Trimming pared 8 bases from V and 6 bases from J, leaving 20 bases between. From germline, CDR1 is MDHEN and CDR2 SYDVKM. The CDR3 runs to 14 residues. The CDR3: CASVGTLNYIEQYF. The CDR3 DNA sequence: TGTGCCAGCGTAGGGACATTAAATTATATCGAGCAGTACTTC.

The rearrangement joins TRBV19 to TRBJ2-7; 12 nucleotides match TRBD2. J lost 4 bases, V lost 5 bases, and 6 bases had no gene match. Germline CDR1 reads LNHDA; CDR2 reads SQIVND (reference sequence). The CDR3 spans 15 residues. CDR3 loop: CASSFSGLAGYEQYF. Written as DNA, the CDR3 is TGTGCCAGTAGTTTTAGCGGACTAGCGGGATACGAGCAGTACTTC. Full variable domain (remainder filled in from reference TRBV19 and TRBJ2-7): DGGITQSPKYLFRKEGQNVTLSCEQNLNHDAMYWYRQDPGQGLRLIYYSQIVNDFQKGDIAEGYSVSREKKESFPLTVTSAQKNPTAFYLCASSFSGLAGYEQYFGPGTRLTVT.

The chain recombines TRBV9 with TRBJ2-1, with D perhaps given as TRBD1 or TRBD2 (6 bases each). The V end was cut by 2 bases, the J end by 6 bases, with 15 bases between. The V gene's germline CDR1 is SGDLS and CDR2 YYNGEE. This CDR3 has 15 amino acids. The CDR3 bases are TGTGCCAGCAGCGTTGCGGGGCAGGGGCGCAATGAGCAGTTCTTC. Translated: CASSVAGQGRNEQFF.

The chain combines TRBV29-1 with TRBJ2-3; D possibly corresponds to TRBD2 (6 bases). CDR3 size: 13 residues. Looked up from germline, CDR1 is SQVTM and CDR2 is ANQGSEA. The V and J ends lost 1 base and 5 bases respectively, with 10 bases between them. This CDR3 reads CSVEGLRGDTQYF. Here the CDR3 DNA reads TGCAGCGTTGAAGGCTTGCGGGGAGATACGCAGTATTTT.

The rearrangement links TRBV2 to TRBJ1-5, with 9 positions matching TRBD1. Germline trimming cut 8 bases from V and 6 bases from J; bases unmatched to any gene: 5. The CDR3 is made up of 13 amino acids. Germline assignment: CDR1 SNHLY and CDR2 FYNNEI. The CDR3 spells CASRDRVSQPQHF. The CDR3 coding sequence is TGTGCCAGCCGGGACAGGGTCAGTCAGCCCCAGCATTTT.